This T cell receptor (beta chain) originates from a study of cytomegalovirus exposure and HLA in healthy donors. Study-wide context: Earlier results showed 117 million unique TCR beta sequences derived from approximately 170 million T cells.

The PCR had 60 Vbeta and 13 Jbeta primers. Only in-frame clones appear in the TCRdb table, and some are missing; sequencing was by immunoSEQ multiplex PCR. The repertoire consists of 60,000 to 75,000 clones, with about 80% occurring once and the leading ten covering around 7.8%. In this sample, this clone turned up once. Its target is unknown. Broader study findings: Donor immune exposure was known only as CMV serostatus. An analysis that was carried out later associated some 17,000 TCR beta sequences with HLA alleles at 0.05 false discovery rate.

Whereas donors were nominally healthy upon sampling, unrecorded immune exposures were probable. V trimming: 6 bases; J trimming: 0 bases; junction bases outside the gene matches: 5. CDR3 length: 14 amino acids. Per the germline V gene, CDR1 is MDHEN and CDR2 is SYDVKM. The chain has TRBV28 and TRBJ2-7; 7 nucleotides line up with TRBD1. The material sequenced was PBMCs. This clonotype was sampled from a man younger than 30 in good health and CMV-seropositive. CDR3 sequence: CASRGQLSSYEQYF. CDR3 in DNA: TGTGCCAGCAGGGGACAGCTCAGCTCCTACGAGCAGTACTTC.